The clone carrying this T cell receptor beta chain has a count of ten or more. Germline loops: CDR1 MDHEN, CDR2 SYDVKM. The CDR3 runs to 18 residues. The V end lost 5 bases, the J end lost 0 bases, and 23 bases lay between the germline ends. TCR beta CDR3 regions were amplified from RNA transcripts. When the TCR CDR3 underwent first-round RT-PCR, the HTBI primer set was used. TCRdb analysed the multiplex PCR reads with MiXCR anew, one entry per CDR3 protein. The table has about 610,000 distinct CDR3 sequences, approximately 16% seen once; the top ten hold around 3.5%. These data are taken from a study of T cells in Graves' hyperthyroidism and ophthalmopathy. Clinical Activity Scores of at least 3, NOSPECS grades of at least 4 and durations under 3 months characterized ophthalmopathy patients.

The TCR was taken from a woman in her forties with Graves' ophthalmopathy. Sequenced input: blood. This chain connects TRBV28 to TRBJ2-7; tentatively, D is TRBD1 (8 bases). CDR3 nucleotide sequence: TGTGCCAGCAGTGAAAGCAGGGGGCTAGCGGAACCCTCCTACGAGCAGTACTTC. Translated: CASSESRGLAEPSYEQYF.